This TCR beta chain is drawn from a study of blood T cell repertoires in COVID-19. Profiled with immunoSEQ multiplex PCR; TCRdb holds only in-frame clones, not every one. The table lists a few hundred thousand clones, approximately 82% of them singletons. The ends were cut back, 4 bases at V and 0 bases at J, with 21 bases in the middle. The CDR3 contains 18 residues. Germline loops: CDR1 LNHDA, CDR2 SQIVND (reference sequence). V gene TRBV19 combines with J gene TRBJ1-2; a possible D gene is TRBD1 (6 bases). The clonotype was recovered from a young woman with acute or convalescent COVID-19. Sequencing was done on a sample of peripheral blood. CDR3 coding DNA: TGTGCCAGTAGTACCTCCTATCCTTGGACAGACGCTAACTATGGCTACACCTTC. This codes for CASSTSYPWTDANYGYTF.